The next 3 T cell receptor beta chains were all read from a single sample in a study of vaccination and CD4 T cells after COVID-19. Noted treatment: roughly 10-day PBMC culture with coronavirus spike peptide pools or control peptides (ViraFEST assay). The assay that was used to sequence DNA from cultured CD4+ T cells was the Oncomine TCR Beta short-read assay. MiXCR, run by TCRdb on the PCR reads, gives a single entry per CDR3 protein. The data contain about 14,000 distinct CDR3 sequences, around 21% of them singletons. Their antigen targets remain unknown. Source material: cultured CD4+ T cells from blood. All receptors derive from a human donor with COVID-19.

This clonotype was recorded a few times. This chain links TRBV5-1 with TRBJ1-2; possibly TRBD1 for D (5 bases). There are 13 residues in the CDR3. Per the germline V gene, CDR1 is SGHRS and CDR2 is YFSETQ. V was clipped by 0 bases and J by 5 bases, with 8 bases between them. CDR3 sequence: CASSLAAGYGYTF. The CDR3 nucleotides are TGCGCCAGCAGCTTGGCGGCAGGGTATGGCTACACCTTC.

This clonotype came up a few times. J is TRBJ1-6 and V is TRBV5-1; TRBD1 agrees at 10 bases. V shed 4 bases, J shed 8 bases, and the junction held 6 bases outside the gene matches. Germline assignment: CDR1 SGHRS and CDR2 YFSETQ. This CDR3 is 15 amino acids long. This CDR3 reads CASSPGQGGYSPLHF. The CDR3 DNA sequence: TGCGCCAGCAGCCCAGGACAGGGGGGGTATTCACCCCTCCACTTT.

The rearrangement links TRBV21-1 to TRBJ1-1; the DNA was not compared with TRBD1, the D call given in the table. TRBV21-1 is reported as a pseudogene. The CDR3 is 16 residues long. The CDR3 DNA reads TGTGCCAGCAGCGAAAAACTACAGGGTGCGAACACTGAAGCTTTCTTT. It yields the protein CASSEKLQGANTEAFF.